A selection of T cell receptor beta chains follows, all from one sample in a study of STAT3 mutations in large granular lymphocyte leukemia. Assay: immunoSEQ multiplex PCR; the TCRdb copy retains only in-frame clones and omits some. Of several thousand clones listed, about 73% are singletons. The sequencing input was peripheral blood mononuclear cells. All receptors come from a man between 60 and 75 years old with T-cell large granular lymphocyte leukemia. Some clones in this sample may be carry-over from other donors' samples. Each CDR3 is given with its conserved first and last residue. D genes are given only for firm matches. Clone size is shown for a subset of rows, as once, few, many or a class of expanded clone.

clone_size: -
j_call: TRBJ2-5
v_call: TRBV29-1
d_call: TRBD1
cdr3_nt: TGCAGCGTCTTGGGACAGGGGATCAGGATTCAAGAGACCCAGTACTTC
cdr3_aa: CSVLGQGIRIQETQYF

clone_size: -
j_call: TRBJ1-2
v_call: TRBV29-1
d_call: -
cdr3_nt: TGCAGCGTCTTATTGACAGCAAACTATGGCTACACCTTC
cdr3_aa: CSVLLTANYGYTF

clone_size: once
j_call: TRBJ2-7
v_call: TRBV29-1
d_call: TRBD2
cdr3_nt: TGCAGCGTTGAAGAGGCGGGAGGGCCTATTAGCGAGCAGTACTTC
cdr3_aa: CSVEEAGGPISEQYF

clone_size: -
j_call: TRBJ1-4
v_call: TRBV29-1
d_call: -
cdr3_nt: TGCAGCGTTGCATTGTTGAATGAAAAACTGTTTTTT
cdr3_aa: CSVALLNEKLFF

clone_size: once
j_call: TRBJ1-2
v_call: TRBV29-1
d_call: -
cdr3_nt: TGCAGCGCCGGAGGGACACCATATGGCTACACCTTC
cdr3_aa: CSAGGTPYGYTF

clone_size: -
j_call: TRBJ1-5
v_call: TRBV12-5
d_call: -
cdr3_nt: TGTGCTAGTGGTTTGAGGCAGGGGAGCAATCAGCCCCAGCATTTT
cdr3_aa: CASGLRQGSNQPQHF

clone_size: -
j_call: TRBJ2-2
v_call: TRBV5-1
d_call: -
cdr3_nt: TGCGCCAGCAGCTGGACCGGGACGCCCACCACCGGGGAGCTGTTTTTT
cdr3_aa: CASSWTGTPTTGELFF

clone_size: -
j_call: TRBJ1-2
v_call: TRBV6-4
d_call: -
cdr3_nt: TGTGCCAGCAGTGACGAGACCCACGGCAGCTACACCTTC
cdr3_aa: CASSDETHGSYTF

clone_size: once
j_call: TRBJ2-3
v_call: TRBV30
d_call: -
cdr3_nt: TGTGCCTGGAGGGAGGGCGGCTTCACAGATACGCAGTATTTT
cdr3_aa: CAWREGGFTDTQYF

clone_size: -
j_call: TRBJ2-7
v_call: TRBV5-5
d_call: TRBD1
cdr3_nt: TGTGCCAGCAGCTCCCACGGGACAGAAGTCTACGAGCAGTACTTC
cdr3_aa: CASSSHGTEVYEQYF